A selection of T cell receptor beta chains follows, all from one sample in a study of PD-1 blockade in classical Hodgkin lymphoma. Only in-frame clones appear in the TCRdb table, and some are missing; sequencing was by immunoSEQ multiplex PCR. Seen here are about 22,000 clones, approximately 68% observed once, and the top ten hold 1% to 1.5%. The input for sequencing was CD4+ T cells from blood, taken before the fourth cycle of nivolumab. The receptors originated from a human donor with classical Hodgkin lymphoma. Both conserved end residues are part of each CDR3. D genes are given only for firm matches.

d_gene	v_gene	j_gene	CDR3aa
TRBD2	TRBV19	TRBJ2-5	CASSRYHSQGGRETQYF
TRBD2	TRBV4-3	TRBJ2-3	CASSQDASTSGGTDTQYF
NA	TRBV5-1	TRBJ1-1	CASSLDMSQKEAFF
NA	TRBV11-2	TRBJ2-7	CASSQMGQSSYEQYF
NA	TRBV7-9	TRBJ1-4	CASSLAAENEKLFF
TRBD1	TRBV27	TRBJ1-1	CASSLSWSQGQLNTEAFF
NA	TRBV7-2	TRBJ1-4	CASSYDGGVIEKLFF
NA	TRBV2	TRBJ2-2	CASSERTVAGELFF
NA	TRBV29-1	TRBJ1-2	CSVAASNYGYTF
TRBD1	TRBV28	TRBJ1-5	CASRVQGGNQPQHF
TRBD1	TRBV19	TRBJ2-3	CATRDRGSDTQYF
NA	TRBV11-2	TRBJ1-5	CASKGQGGQPQHF
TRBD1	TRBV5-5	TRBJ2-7	CASSLAPSVGGLGEQYF
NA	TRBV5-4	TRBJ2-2	CASSLAGGTGELFF
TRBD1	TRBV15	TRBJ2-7	CATSRDRDRPYEQYF
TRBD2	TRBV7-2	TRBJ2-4	CASSEQGTSGGAADIQYF
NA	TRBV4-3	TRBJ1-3	CASSQDPLIGASGNTIYF
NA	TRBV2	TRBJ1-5	CASSGSALEPQHF
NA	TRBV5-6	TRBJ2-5	CASSFQGYQETQYF
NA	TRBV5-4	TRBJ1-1	CASSPPYGPDLNTEAFF
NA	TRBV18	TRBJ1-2	CASSPSAAGHYGYTF
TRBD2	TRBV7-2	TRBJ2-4	CASNPSGLAGGIAKNIQYF
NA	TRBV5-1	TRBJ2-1	CASSLVGCEQFF
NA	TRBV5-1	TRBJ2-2	CASSLGQNTGELFF
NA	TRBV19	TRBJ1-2	CASSYREGNGYTF
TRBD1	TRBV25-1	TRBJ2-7	CASSRTGMGEQYF
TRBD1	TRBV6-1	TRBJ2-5	CASSPQGVRETQYF
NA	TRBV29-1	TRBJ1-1	CSVWRDNMNTEAFF
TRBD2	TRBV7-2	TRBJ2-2	CASSSGLAGSGELFF
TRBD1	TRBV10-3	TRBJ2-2	CATSGQGGGNGELFF
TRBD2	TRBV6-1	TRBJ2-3	CASSDPGLHTDTQYF